This T cell receptor beta chain originates from a study of regulatory and conventional T cells in RAG deficiency. Findings of the study overall: Omenn CD25-high CD127-low cells may be activated cells, not true Tregs.

The CDR3 runs to 14 residues. V gave up 3 bases and J gave up 2 bases, with 9 bases separating them. From germline, CDR1 is MNHEY and CDR2 SMNVEV (reference sequence). Conventional CD4+ T cells were sorted from blood as CD25-low CD127-high cells. Assay: immunoSEQ multiplex PCR; the TCRdb copy retains only in-frame clones and omits some. This table holds 7,000 to 9,500 clones, around 94% found once. To note about this clone: Its target is unknown.

This receptor was obtained from a human donor with RAG deficiency presenting as severe combined immunodeficiency. The chain is built from TRBV27 and TRBJ2-3; TRBD1 might be the D (6 bases). Material for sequencing was CD4+ effector T cells sorted from blood. CDR3 DNA: TGTGCCAGCAGTTTGTCAGGGGTCACAGATACGCAGTATTTT. Translation gives CASSLSGVTDTQYF.